Below, one TCR beta chain is given with its context. No antigen is known for it. Base qualities are not recorded, but no much larger clone differs from it by a single base. The entry originates in a study of fetal regulatory T cell absence and autoimmunity (dated 2017 in TCRdb). About the full investigation: Exocrine pancreas autoimmunity was seen in the IPEX patients without clinical diabetes. The research as a whole found: Cord blood and pancreas had broadly similar TRB gene family usage, resembling published neonatal and adult repertoires. The TCR compartment showed significant oligoclonal enrichment in pancreas versus cord blood, with some top clones over 80-fold enriched. The oligoclonal enrichment was interpreted as supporting antigen-driven autoimmunity in the pancreas before birth in IPEX syndrome.

The germline V gene (reference sequence) specifies LNHNV as CDR1 and YYDKDF as CDR2. Trimming costs V 0 bases and J 5 bases, and their ends lie 13 bases apart. The CDR3 goes from the cysteine to the phenylalanine over 15 residues. The sequence is cut down to CDR3 DNA, 45 bases in frame from base 1. The DNeasy Blood and Tissue Kit was used to extract roughly 1.9-3.2 ug of genomic DNA from either umbilical cord blood or frozen pancreas. On the immunoSEQ human TCRbeta survey platform, TCRbeta CDR3 regions were amplified and barcoded with a two-step multiplex PCR. Libraries were sequenced on Illumina instruments, and IgH from the same samples was sequenced in parallel. In the authors' own workflow: Raw reads were filtered against IMGT V, D, J definitions and were binned using a nearest-neighbor algorithm so that PCR and sequencing errors were removed. A clone was defined as an identical nucleotide sequence, and differential abundance between tissues was tested with a Fisher exact test for each clone using a pFDR threshold of p<0.01. Clones whose frequencies were too low for statistical inference were excluded by a minimum inclusion filter of 10 in either sample. The immunoSEQ Analyzer was used for pairwise clonal comparisons, while IMGT tools were used to assess gene family usage. What TCRdb holds here is the immuneACCESS table cut down to in-frame rearrangements. Part of the clones is not present; checked against another copy, under half of the missing clones reflect an unresolved V gene, and the others are unexplained. V, J and clone size are those of that table, while D and trimming were read from the DNA. Counted in this sample were about 46,000 clones; about 86% of them appeared once. The ten largest clonotypes hold 0.41% of the sample.

The sequence links TRBV15 to TRBJ1-2; the D region possibly corresponds to TRBD1 (5 bases align). This TCR came from a newborn boy with IPEX syndrome. The sample consisted of cord blood. This receptor has the CDR3 CATSRDLGTDYGYTF. Read as DNA, the sequence is TGTGCCACCAGCAGAGATCTGGGGACGGATTATGGCTACACCTTC.